The rows below give T cell receptor beta chains drawn from one sample of a study of T cells in Graves' hyperthyroidism and ophthalmopathy. TCRdb ran MiXCR on the multiplex PCR reads and lists one entry per CDR3 protein. The table records 250,000 to 300,000 distinct CDR3 sequences, 13% of them present only once. The material sequenced was blood. These receptors originate from a woman aged 25 to 39 with Graves' hyperthyroidism that later progressed to Graves' ophthalmopathy. CDR3s include the opening cysteine and the closing phenylalanine or tryptophan. The D gene is left open where the match is weak. The size entry is marked missing in some rows and otherwise reads once, few, many or a size class.

D	V	size	J	CDR3	DNA
TRBD1	TRBV7-9	many	TRBJ1-2	CASSFDRGNYGYTF	TGTGCCAGCAGCTTTGACAGGGGGAACTATGGCTACACCTTC
TRBD2	TRBV10-3	-	TRBJ2-3	CAISELLADYTDTQYF	TGTGCCATCAGTGAGTTGCTAGCGGACTACACAGATACGCAGTATTTT
-	TRBV15	-	TRBJ1-3	CATSRGGGLSGNTIYF	TGTGCCACCAGCAGAGGTGGGGGGCTCTCTGGAAACACCATATATTTT
-	TRBV13	many	TRBJ2-7	CASSYRPEEGQYF	TGTGCCAGCAGCTACCGCCCTGAAGAGGGGCAGTACTTC
TRBD2	TRBV27	many	TRBJ2-7	CASSSGLAVETYEQYF	TGTGCCAGCAGTTCGGGCCTAGCGGTTGAGACCTACGAGCAGTACTTC
-	TRBV30	-	TRBJ2-5	CAWSISRVETQYF	TGTGCCTGGAGTATATCCAGGGTAGAGACCCAGTACTTC
TRBD2	TRBV4-2	-	TRBJ2-1	CASSTLSAGVGNEQFF	TGTGCCAGCAGCACTCTATCGGCGGGAGTTGGTAATGAGCAGTTCTTC
TRBD2	TRBV27	many	TRBJ2-7	CASSPLTSGPSYEQYF	TGTGCCAGCAGTCCCCTGACTAGCGGGCCGTCCTACGAGCAGTACTTC
-	TRBV2	-	TRBJ2-3	CASSVVRTGTDTQYF	TGTGCCAGCAGTGTGGTAAGGACTGGCACAGATACGCAGTATTTT
-	TRBV11-2	many	TRBJ1-4	CASSDTTGSEKLFF	TGTGCCAGCAGCGACACCACAGGGTCCGAAAAACTGTTTTTT
TRBD1	TRBV4-1	-	TRBJ1-2	CASGMIRTGIYGYTF	TGCGCCAGCGGAATGATCAGGACAGGGATCTATGGCTACACCTTC
-	TRBV7-9	many	TRBJ2-7	CASSLDRVSYEQYF	TGTGCCAGCAGCTTAGACAGGGTTTCGTACGAGCAGTACTTC
TRBD2	TRBV13	many	TRBJ2-7	CASSGEGAPSYEQYF	TGTGCCAGCAGCGGGGAGGGAGCCCCCTCCTACGAGCAGTACTTC
-	TRBV6-1	many	TRBJ2-1	CASKEMGSSYNEQFF	TGTGCCAGCAAAGAAATGGGCAGCTCCTACAATGAGCAGTTCTTC
-	TRBV6-2/TRBV6-3	many	TRBJ1-2	CASSNGLSNYGYTF	TGTGCCAGCAGTAACGGACTGAGTAACTATGGCTACACCTTC
TRBD1	TRBV2	many	TRBJ2-7	CASTGGTGAYEQYF	TGTGCCAGCACAGGAGGGACAGGGGCCTACGAGCAGTACTTC
TRBD2	TRBV28	many	TRBJ2-1	CASSPVPGGRQDDNEQFF	TGTGCCAGCAGTCCCGTCCCGGGCGGGAGGCAGGACGACAATGAGCAGTTCTTC
TRBD2	TRBV11-2	many	TRBJ2-7	CASSLAPSGNYYEQYF	TGTGCCAGCAGCTTAGCCCCTAGCGGAAATTACTACGAGCAGTACTTC
TRBD2	TRBV5-5	-	TRBJ2-3	CASSLEGLAGSGDTQYF	TGTGCCAGCAGCTTGGAAGGACTAGCGGGGTCGGGAGATACGCAGTATTTT
-	TRBV28	few	TRBJ2-7	CASSIGATEQYF	TGTGCCAGCAGTATCGGGGCCACCGAGCAGTACTTC
TRBD1	TRBV15	many	TRBJ2-5	CATGDGQGSFFDQETQYF	TGTGCCACCGGAGACGGACAGGGGAGTTTCTTTGACCAAGAGACCCAGTACTTC
TRBD2	TRBV7-7	many	TRBJ2-3	CASSLGLAVTDTQYF	TGTGCTAGCAGCTTGGGCCTAGCGGTCACAGATACGCAGTATTTT
TRBD2	TRBV20-1	many	TRBJ2-2	CSARKGTSGSHGELFF	TGCAGTGCGCGGAAAGGGACTAGCGGGAGTCACGGGGAGCTGTTTTTT
-	TRBV19	few	TRBJ2-7	CASSIPGISYEQYF	TGTGCCAGTAGTATCCCGGGCATCTCCTACGAGCAGTACTTC
-	TRBV30	many	TRBJ2-1	CAWSSDSGQFF	TGTGCCTGGAGTAGTGACAGCGGGCAGTTCTTC
-	TRBV18	many	TRBJ1-4	CASSPNGANEKLFF	TGTGCCAGCTCACCGAACGGGGCCAATGAAAAACTGTTTTTT
-	TRBV20-1	many	TRBJ2-7	CSASGLFSYEQYF	TGCAGTGCTTCGGGGTTATTCTCCTACGAGCAGTACTTC
TRBD2	TRBV30	many	TRBJ2-3	CAWSVGLAGSDTQYF	TGTGCCTGGAGTGTAGGTCTAGCGGGTTCAGATACGCAGTATTTT
-	TRBV5-1	many	TRBJ2-3	CASSLGGSNSDTQYF	TGCGCCAGCAGTTTAGGGGGGAGTAACTCAGATACGCAGTATTTT
TRBD2	TRBV29-1	-	TRBJ2-2	CSVDRGAGELFF	TGCAGCGTTGATCGGGGGGCCGGGGAGCTGTTTTTT
TRBD1	TRBV7-4	-	TRBJ2-3	CASSLTGQGLESPTDTQYF	TGTGCCAGCAGTCTGACGGGACAGGGGCTAGAAAGTCCCACAGATACGCAGTATTTT
-	TRBV7-2	many	TRBJ2-7	CASSELVFGEQYF	TGTGCCAGCAGCGAACTAGTTTTCGGCGAGCAGTACTTC
-	TRBV6-1	many	TRBJ1-1	CASRRGMNTEAFF	TGTGCCAGCCGGAGGGGGATGAACACTGAAGCTTTCTTT
TRBD1	TRBV6-2/TRBV6-3	many	TRBJ1-2	CASTAGGYGYTF	TGTGCCAGCACGGCAGGGGGCTATGGCTACACCTTC
TRBD2	TRBV4-3	few	TRBJ2-7	CASSHGTSGYEQYF	TGCGCCAGCAGCCATGGGACTAGCGGATACGAGCAGTACTTC
-	TRBV24-1	many	TRBJ2-3	CATSDPPGDTQYF	TGTGCCACCAGTGATCCCCCTGGAGATACGCAGTATTTT
-	TRBV6-1	many	TRBJ1-4	CASSSGDLEKLFF	TGTGCCAGCAGTTCAGGGGATTTGGAAAAACTGTTTTTT
-	TRBV28	many	TRBJ1-1	CASSQGYTEAFF	TGTGCCAGCAGCCAGGGGTACACTGAAGCTTTCTTT
-	TRBV27	many	TRBJ1-1	CASSFGRNMNTEAFF	TGTGCCAGCAGTTTCGGACGGAACATGAACACTGAAGCTTTCTTT
TRBD2	TRBV7-2	many	TRBJ2-5	CASSERTSGGQETQYF	TGTGCCAGCAGCGAACGGACTAGCGGGGGTCAAGAGACCCAGTACTTC
-	TRBV19	-	TRBJ1-2	CASSIDRGGSTNYGYTF	TGTGCCAGTAGTATAGATCGCGGAGGGTCAACTAACTATGGCTACACCTTC
-	TRBV20-1	many	TRBJ2-3	CSAREELRTDTQYF	TGCAGTGCTAGAGAGGAACTCCGCACAGATACGCAGTATTTT
TRBD2	TRBV9	many	TRBJ2-1	CASSVGLAGLDEQFF	TGTGCCAGCAGCGTCGGACTAGCGGGATTGGATGAGCAGTTCTTC
-	TRBV20-1	many	TRBJ1-2	CSARDPQGWDGYTF	TGCAGTGCTAGAGATCCTCAGGGTTGGGATGGCTACACCTTC
TRBD2	TRBV6-2/TRBV6-3	-	TRBJ2-2	CASGQRGGTTGELFF	TGTGCCAGCGGTCAGAGGGGAGGGACCACCGGGGAGCTGTTTTTT
TRBD1	TRBV27	few	TRBJ1-1	CASRQDRGRTEAFF	TGTGCCAGCAGGCAAGACAGGGGGCGAACTGAAGCTTTCTTT
TRBD2	TRBV6-1	-	TRBJ2-1	CASSWAGREGGYNEQFF	TGTGCCAGCAGTTGGGCGGGACGGGAGGGCGGTTACAATGAGCAGTTCTTC
TRBD2	TRBV27	many	TRBJ2-7	CASSAILAGVREQYF	TGTGCCAGCAGTGCCATCCTAGCGGGAGTTCGCGAGCAGTACTTC
TRBD1	TRBV19	few	TRBJ2-5	CASSIGRGRALDQETQYF	TGTGCCAGTAGTATTGGCAGGGGGCGAGCCTTAGATCAAGAGACCCAGTACTTC
TRBD1	TRBV20-1	many	TRBJ1-6	CSARDPVFETGYSPLHF	TGCAGTGCTAGAGATCCTGTTTTTGAGACAGGGTACTCACCCCTCCACTTT
TRBD1	TRBV6-2/TRBV6-3	-	TRBJ2-7	CASKTGQHSGRHEQYF	TGTGCCAGCAAGACAGGGCAACACTCGGGCAGGCACGAGCAGTACTTC
TRBD1	TRBV28	-	TRBJ2-5	CASSSPQIRGRWETQYF	TGTGCCAGCAGTTCCCCACAAATCAGGGGGCGTTGGGAGACCCAGTACTTC
-	TRBV19	many	TRBJ1-1	CASSSRDPEAEAFF	TGTGCCAGTAGTTCCCGGGACCCCGAGGCTGAAGCTTTCTTT
-	TRBV7-6	many	TRBJ1-4	CASSYDSSNEKLFF	TGTGCCAGCAGCTACGACAGTTCTAATGAAAAACTGTTTTTT
TRBD2	TRBV5-1	-	TRBJ2-1	CASSSGLAGGLTEQFF	TGCGCCAGCAGTTCGGGACTAGCGGGAGGCCTTACCGAGCAGTTCTTC
TRBD1	TRBV6-5	many	TRBJ2-7	CASSYRGQESYEQYF	TGTGCCAGCAGTTACAGAGGACAGGAGTCCTACGAGCAGTACTTC
TRBD1	TRBV28	-	TRBJ2-7	CASSPQTYRGYEQYF	TGTGCCAGCTCACCACAAACGTACAGGGGATACGAGCAGTACTTC
-	TRBV7-9	-	TRBJ2-3	CASPSAQGSTDTQYF	TGTGCCAGCCCCAGCGCCCAGGGTTCCACAGATACGCAGTATTTT
TRBD2	TRBV6-1	few	TRBJ2-1	CASSRSGRADNEQFF	TGTGCCAGCAGCCGTAGCGGGAGGGCCGACAATGAGCAGTTCTTC
-	TRBV6-2/TRBV6-3	many	TRBJ2-7	CASTPGQFSWEQYF	TGTGCCAGCACCCCCGGACAATTCTCATGGGAGCAGTACTTC